This T cell receptor (beta chain) was sequenced in a study of T cell responses to AZD1222 COVID-19 vaccine. In regard to this clone: No antigen is known for it.

Overall study findings and caveats: Vaccine-related CD4 TCRs covered spike, predominating at 160-218 and 743-854.

The data were produced by immunoSEQ multiplex PCR, yet TCRdb's version contains in-frame clones alone and is incomplete. The sample lists over 140,000 clones, over 90% occurring once. The receptor was isolated from an adult who received the AZD1222 COVID-19 vaccine. Sample: peripheral blood, taken 28 days after the second AZD1222 dose.

CDR3 residues: CASSASSGTRYEQYF. The CDR3 region has the DNA TGTGCCAGCAGCGCATCCTCCGGGACCAGATACGAGCAGTACTTC. The J gene is TRBJ2-7, the V gene TRBV9; D tentatively fits TRBD1 or TRBD2 (5 bases each). The V and J ends lost 3 bases and 4 bases respectively, with 17 bases between them. The CDR3 length is 15 residues. The germline V gene has CDR1 SGDLS and CDR2 YYNGEE.